This record covers a single T cell receptor beta chain. No antigen is known for it. The record originates from a study of T cell responses to AZD1222 COVID-19 vaccine. At the level of the study: Pooled together were second doses at about 4 or about 12 weeks.

Study conclusions and caveats: In a largely white British group with more females than males, clonal diversity was possibly underestimated. Close to half of spike-specific TCRs reportedly recognize unmutated variant regions.

The germline gives CDR1 PRHDT, CDR2 FYEKMQ (reference sequence). With V trimmed by 4 bases and J by 0 bases, 7 bases remained unmatched. The CDR3 runs to 16 residues. Method: immunoSEQ multiplex PCR; TCRdb's copy keeps in-frame clones and lacks some. The sample lists 140,000 to 150,000 clones; 90% to 95% were seen once. The chain uses TRBV13 and TRBJ2-7; 9 bases are shared with TRBD1. The input for sequencing was peripheral blood, taken on day 0 of AZD1222 vaccination. The receptor's source is an adult in good health. This CDR3 is CASSSTGTGYSYEQYF. The DNA of the CDR3 is TGTGCCAGCAGCTCAACCGGGACAGGGTACTCCTACGAGCAGTACTTC.